This T cell receptor (beta chain) was observed in a study of T-cell reconstitution after alpha-beta-depleted transplantation in children. General study findings and limits: Newly made T cells mostly supplied T-cell counts and diversity one year after transplant. At day 60, the high TCRbeta diversity found in some patients originated from recipient T cells and thymic progenitors that had survived. Roughly two months post-transplant, alpha-beta T cells reportedly originated from several hundred graft clones that had expanded.

The sample holds many counts of this clonotype. Antigen specificity is unknown. V shed 0 bases and J shed 1 base, with 17 bases lying between them. From germline, CDR1 is SGHRS and CDR2 YFSETQ. The CDR3 is 18 amino acids. Unique molecular identifiers were incorporated when the TCRbeta library was constructed. TCRdb reanalysed the PCR reads using MiXCR and keeps one entry per CDR3 protein. The sample holds some 10,000 distinct CDR3 sequences, about 15% seen once. The chain links TRBV5-1 to TRBJ2-4; D is ambiguous. This TCR was sampled from a male patient under 18 who had a stem cell transplant for acute lymphoblastic leukemia, so the T cells may come from the graft donor. The sample in question was PBMCs, mostly from graft donor cells, obtained 60 days after TCRalphabeta/CD19-depleted stem cell transplant. This CDR3 is CASSLGRLLPGAKNIQYF. CDR3 DNA: TGCGCCAGCAGCTTGGGGCGGCTTCTCCCTGGGGCCAAAAACATTCAGTACTTC.